These 19 T cell receptor beta chains came from one sample sequenced in a study of CD8+ T cells in alopecia areata. Treatment indicated: oral pan-JAK inhibitor, 5-10 mg twice daily. Sequencing used cDNA as its template, made by extracting RNA and reverse transcribing it. This table comes from immunoSEQ multiplex PCR, and its TCRdb copy is limited to in-frame clones, with some not included. Of hundreds of thousands of clones in the sample, under 70% are singletons; the top ten hold around 1.2%. The specimen comprised CD4+ T cells sorted from blood, sampled at approximately week 42, from a patient treated with tofacitinib. The receptors come from a human donor with alopecia areata.

The V gene is TRBV29-1, the J gene TRBJ2-7; D could derive from TRBD1 or TRBD2 (6 bases each). Trimming removed 4 bases from V and 4 bases from J, with 17 bases in between. There are 14 residues in the CDR3. Germline V lookup: CDR1 SQVTM, CDR2 ANQGSEA. The CDR3 is CSVVVPGALYEQYF. Here the CDR3 DNA reads TGCAGCGTTGTTGTTCCGGGGGCGCTTTACGAGCAGTACTTC.

The chain uses TRBV9 and TRBJ1-1, with no clear D. V was shortened by 0 bases and J by 2 bases, with 8 bases between the two germline ends. The CDR3 is 14 residues long. Germline loops: CDR1 SGDLS, CDR2 YYNGEE. As DNA, the CDR3 is TGTGCCAGCAGCGTAGGGTCCCCAAACACTGAAGCTTTCTTT. It specifies CASSVGSPNTEAFF. Combining the CDR3 with reference TRBV9 and TRBJ1-1 gives the whole variable domain DSGVTQTPKHLITATGQRVTLRCSPRSGDLSVYWYQQSLDQGLQFLIQYYNGEERAKGNILERFSAQQFPDLHSELNLSSLELGDSALYFCASSVGSPNTEAFFGQGTRLTVV.

The V call is TRBV5-1, the J call TRBJ1-6; no firm D call. V was shortened by 4 bases and J by 7 bases, with 12 bases between the two germline ends. CDR1 and CDR2 (germline): SGHRS, YFSETQ. The CDR3 is 14 residues long. The CDR3 region has the DNA TGCGCCAGCAGCCCCGGTCAGCTGAATTCACCCCTCCACTTT. It encodes CASSPGQLNSPLHF.

The V call is TRBV19, the J call TRBJ1-5; TRBD1 might be the D (5 bases). The CDR3 is made up of 15 amino acids. Looked up from germline, CDR1 is LNHDA and CDR2 is SQIVND (reference sequence). Trimming took 5 bases from V and 4 from J, leaving 15 bases between them. The CDR3 reads CASSGRFGANQPQHF. The CDR3 region has the DNA TGTGCCAGTAGTGGAAGGTTTGGGGCAAATCAGCCCCAGCATTTT. Full variable domain (outside the CDR3, taken from reference TRBV19 and TRBJ1-5): DGGITQSPKYLFRKEGQNVTLSCEQNLNHDAMYWYRQDPGQGLRLIYYSQIVNDFQKGDIAEGYSVSREKKESFPLTVTSAQKNPTAFYLCASSGRFGANQPQHFGDGTRLSIL.

This chain uses TRBV30 with TRBJ1-1; D possibly corresponds to TRBD1 (5 bases). The germline V gene has CDR1 GTSNPN and CDR2 SVGIG (reference sequence). This CDR3 has 13 amino acids. V lost 3 bases, J lost 3 bases, and 11 bases lay in between. In DNA, the CDR3 is TGTGCCTGGAGGACAGCCGCGGACACTGAAGCTTTCTTT. Its protein product is CAWRTAADTEAFF.

The chain has TRBV30 and TRBJ2-3; 7 bases agree with TRBD2. Germline values: CDR1 GTSNPN, CDR2 SVGIG (reference sequence). V lost 5 bases, J lost 5 bases, and 10 bases stayed unmatched. The CDR3 spans 14 residues. CDR3 region: CAWASRGEGDTQYF. The CDR3 DNA follows: TGTGCCTGGGCCTCCCGGGGGGAGGGAGATACGCAGTATTTT.

V usage is TRBV4-3 and J usage is TRBJ1-5; no clear D gene. V lost 0 bases and J 4 bases, leaving 10 bases between the germline ends. CDR3 length: 15 amino acids. The germline CDR1 and CDR2 sequences are LGHNA and YSLEER. This CDR3 reads CASSQDLLWNQPQHF. The CDR3 coding sequence is TGCGCCAGCAGCCAAGATTTGCTGTGGAATCAGCCCCAGCATTTT.

The V gene is TRBV2, the J gene TRBJ1-2, with D possibly matching TRBD1 (6 bases). Deletions cut 6 bases from V and 6 bases from J, with 17 bases between. This CDR3 has 14 amino acids. Looked up from germline, CDR1 is SNHLY and CDR2 is FYNNEI. The CDR3 region has the DNA TGTGCCAGCAGGTTTCAGGGGACGACGAATGGCTACACCTTC. It specifies CASRFQGTTNGYTF.

The V call is TRBV14, the J call TRBJ2-3; 9 bases align to TRBD1. After removal of 8 bases from V and 4 bases from J, the junction contained 4 bases not matched to a gene. Germline V CDR1 and CDR2: SGHDN, FVKESK. The CDR3 extends over 13 amino acids. For the CDR3, the DNA is TGTGCCAGCGGGGGACAGGGACCAGATACGCAGTATTTT. Translated, it gives CASGGQGPDTQYF.

This clone was recorded many times. The chain carries TRBV7-2 and TRBJ2-7, with D possibly being TRBD2 (6 bases). The germline CDR1 and CDR2 sequences are SGHTA and FQGNSA. CDR3 length: 13 amino acids. Trimming removed 5 bases from V and 4 bases from J, with 12 bases in between. The CDR3 sequence is CASSPAGGYEQYF. The CDR3 DNA follows: TGTGCCAGCAGCCCTGCTGGGGGGTACGAGCAGTACTTC.

This rearrangement joins TRBV5-6 to TRBJ1-2; D is perhaps TRBD1 (5 bases). In germline, CDR1 is SGHDT, CDR2 YYEEEE. V lost 3 bases and J 6 bases, leaving 12 bases between the germline ends. This CDR3 region has 13 residues. The CDR3: CASSSGGTDGYTF. Here the CDR3 DNA reads TGTGCCAGCAGCTCGGGTGGGACTGATGGCTACACCTTC.

This sequence joins TRBV6-1 and TRBJ1-6; 8 bases are a match to TRBD1. Germline CDR1 and CDR2: MNHNS and SASEGT. The CDR3 is made up of 15 amino acids. J was trimmed by 10 bases and V by 4 bases; bases with no gene match: 9. CDR3 in amino acids: CASSATTGAESPLHF. The CDR3, as DNA: TGTGCCAGCAGTGCAACGACAGGGGCAGAATCACCCCTCCACTTT.

The chain carries TRBV7-2 and TRBJ1-1, with D possibly matching TRBD1 (5 bases). CDR3 size: 14 residues. Germline-derived CDR1 and CDR2 are SGHTA and FQGNSA. The V gene lost 7 bases and the J gene lost 1 base, with 13 bases spanning the gap. The CDR3 protein is CASTLNRGNTEAFF. The DNA of the CDR3 is TGTGCCAGCACCCTAAATAGGGGGAACACTGAAGCTTTCTTT. Looking up the rest from reference TRBV7-2 and TRBJ1-1 gives the full variable domain: GAGVSQSPSNKVTEKGKDVELRCDPISGHTALYWYRQSLGQGLEFLIYFQGNSAPDKSGLPSDRFSAERTGGSVSTLTIQRTQQEDSAVYLCASTLNRGNTEAFFGQGTRLTVV.

This chain connects TRBV6-1 to TRBJ2-1, with 9 nucleotides matching TRBD1. Germline V gene data show CDR1 as MNHNS and CDR2 as SASEGT. This CDR3 region has 16 residues. The V and J ends lost 3 bases and 2 bases, in that order; junction bases with no gene match: 5. The CDR3 loop is CASSDPQGATYNEQFF. The CDR3 DNA reads TGTGCCAGCAGTGACCCACAGGGGGCCACCTACAATGAGCAGTTCTTC.

There are a few counts of this clone. This CDR3 is also generated by other DNA sequences in the sample. This chain uses TRBV5-1 with TRBJ1-1, with D possibly TRBD1 on 5 matching bases. V was pared by 2 bases and J by 1 base, with 9 bases between. The germline V gene encodes CDR1 SGHRS and CDR2 YFSETQ. The CDR3 has 14 amino acids. Written as DNA, the CDR3 is TGCGCCAGCAGCTTAAGGGGTCCGAACACTGAAGCTTTCTTT. Protein sequence: CASSLRGPNTEAFF.

This clone was detected once. This chain joins TRBV29-1 and TRBJ2-1; D unclear. The CDR3 has 14 residues. V lost 4 bases to trimming and J lost 1 base, with 11 bases between them. Germline V gene data show CDR1 as SQVTM and CDR2 as ANQGSEA. CDR3 coding DNA: TGCAGCGTTGGTCCTCGCGTATCCTACAATGAGCAGTTCTTC. It translates to CSVGPRVSYNEQFF.

The chain joins TRBV5-1 to TRBJ2-3; D not certain. CDR1 is SGHRS, CDR2 YFSETQ, per germline. This CDR3 contains 16 residues. Trimming pared 0 bases from V and 2 bases from J, leaving 13 bases between. In nucleotides, the CDR3 is TGCGCCAGCAGCTTGGATTCGGACCACTTCACAGATACGCAGTATTTT. The encoded protein is CASSLDSDHFTDTQYF.

There are a few counts of this clone. The rearrangement joins TRBV23-1 to TRBJ1-2; 10 nucleotides match TRBD1. TRBV23-1 is an ORF, with its function uncertain. The junction had 4 bases not matched to a gene; V was cut back by 3 bases and J by 3 bases. The length of the CDR3 is 15 residues. The DNA of the CDR3 is TGCGCCAGCAGTCAGGATGGGACAGGGGACTATGGCTACACCTTC. Encoded protein: CASSQDGTGDYGYTF.

This clone was seen only a few times. The rearrangement uses TRBV4-3 and TRBJ2-4, with 7 positions matching TRBD1. Germline CDR1 and CDR2: LGHNA and YSLEER. Unmatched junction bases numbered 6, after V lost 0 bases and J lost 10 bases. The length of the CDR3 is 14 residues. The CDR3 loop is CASSQDSQGSIQYF. As DNA, the CDR3 is TGCGCCAGCAGCCAAGATTCACAGGGGTCGATTCAGTACTTC.